This TCR beta chain was identified in a study of regulatory T cells in long-lasting Graves disease. In the study overall: Persistent Graves' disease meant over 5 years of antithyroid drugs with positive TSH receptor antibodies.

Trimming shortened V by 6 bases and J by 1 base, and 15 bases separated the two germline ends. The CDR3 contains 15 residues. This clonotype has ten or more counts. The time point is: persistent/refractory GD, antithyroid drugs over 5 years with positive TRAb. RNA from PBMCs was the source of the TCR library. Arm-PCR of CDR3 regions with iRepertoire HTBI primers generated TCR beta libraries. TCRdb fed the multiplex PCR reads into MiXCR, producing one record per CDR3 protein. The sample carries 400,000 or so distinct CDR3 sequences, less than 25% recorded once. The genes are TRBV12-3 or TRBV12-4 and TRBJ1-1; D is ambiguous. The source is a female donor with Graves disease. Sequencing was performed on peripheral blood mononuclear cells (PBMCs), taken when the disease was refractory, from a patient treated with antithyroid drugs. CDR3 nucleotides: TGTGCCAGCAGCCTAATACCTAATAAGAACACTGAAGCTTTCTTT. This translates into CASSLIPNKNTEAFF.